A single sample is the source of the 27 T cell receptor beta chains below, sequenced in a study of cytomegalovirus exposure and HLA in healthy donors. 13 Jbeta primers and 60 Vbeta primers were used for the PCR. Only in-frame clones appear in the TCRdb table, and some are missing; sequencing was by immunoSEQ multiplex PCR. Of about 190,000 clones listed, roughly three quarters are singletons. Sequencing was performed on PBMCs. The receptor set was obtained from a woman younger than 30 in good health and CMV-seronegative.

The J gene is TRBJ1-1, the V gene TRBV2; weak D call: TRBD1 (6 bases). V was pared by 7 bases and J by 1 base, with 10 bases between. The germline gives CDR1 SNHLY, CDR2 FYNNEI. The length of the CDR3 is 13 residues. CDR3 DNA: TGTGCCAGCAAGACAGGCGCGAACACTGAAGCTTTCTTT. It encodes CASKTGANTEAFF.

The table lists this clone with a few counts. The rearrangement links TRBV27 to TRBJ1-2, with D possibly TRBD1 on 6 matching bases. CDR3 length: 15 residues. Germline CDR1 reads MNHEY; CDR2 reads SMNVEV (reference sequence). The V and J ends lost 5 bases and 0 bases respectively, with 13 bases between them. The CDR3 is CASSLLQGPNYGYTF. The CDR3 coding sequence is TGTGCCAGCAGTCTATTACAGGGCCCTAACTATGGCTACACCTTC.

The chain employs TRBV20-1 and TRBJ2-1; no reliable D call. The CDR3 has 11 residues. Germline V gene data show CDR1 as DFQATT and CDR2 as SNEGSKA (reference sequence). Deletions cut 1 base from V and 9 bases from J, with 7 bases between. In DNA form, the CDR3 reads TGCAGTGCTAGAGGCGTCTCTGAGCAGTTCTTC. Translating gives CSARGVSEQFF.

This rearrangement joins TRBV7-3 to TRBJ2-3; 8 bases line up with TRBD2. Unmatched junction bases numbered 3, after V lost 2 bases and J lost 2 bases. Germline V CDR1 and CDR2: SGHTA, FQGTGA. The CDR3 extends over 15 amino acids. CDR3 in amino acids: CASSLGGGTTDTQYF. As DNA, the CDR3 is TGTGCCAGCAGCTTAGGCGGGGGGACCACAGATACGCAGTATTTT.

The chain is built from TRBV5-1 and TRBJ1-3; D gene uncertain. V was trimmed by 4 bases and J by 0 bases, leaving 11 bases between them. The CDR3 sequence is 15 residues long. CDR1 is SGHRS and CDR2 is YFSETQ in the germline V gene. CDR3 residues: CASSLTDPSGNTIYF. The CDR3 DNA reads TGCGCCAGCAGCCTAACAGACCCCTCTGGAAACACCATATATTTT.

CDR3 in DNA: TGTGCCAGCAGCCAGAGGGGAGGGGCGGGGTTATATGGCTACACCTTC. Protein: CASSQRGGAGLYGYTF. The V and J genes are TRBV4-2 and TRBJ1-2, with TRBD1 as a possible D gene (5 bases). This CDR3 is 16 amino acids long. Trimming pared 3 bases from V and 5 bases from J, leaving 19 bases between. Germline V gives CDR1 LGHNA, CDR2 YNFKEQ.

The chain links TRBV4-1 to TRBJ1-1, with D possibly being TRBD1 (6 bases). V lost 4 bases, J lost 1 base, and 13 bases lay in between. Germline loops: CDR1 MGHRA, CDR2 YSYEKL. The length of the CDR3 is 15 residues. CDR3 residues: CASSRTVIGNTEAFF. Here the CDR3 DNA reads TGCGCCAGCAGCCGGACAGTCATCGGGAACACTGAAGCTTTCTTT.

This clone was picked up one time. At one boundary the junction diverges from the germline segment, which might be a read error. The rearrangement joins TRBV7-9 to TRBJ1-5, with unresolved D. The CDR3 totals 12 residues. From germline, CDR1 is SEHNR and CDR2 FQNEAQ (reference sequence). The CDR3 protein is CSSSTHSGEKHF. The DNA of the CDR3 is TGTTCCAGCAGCACCCATTCGGGAGAAAAGCATTTT.

The chain carries TRBV6-5 and TRBJ2-3; D is uncertain. Germline assignment: CDR1 MNHEY and CDR2 SVGAGI. The CDR3 covers 15 residues. V gave up 6 bases and J gave up 3 bases, with 16 bases separating them. The CDR3 is CASSNSFYGTDTQYF. CDR3 coding DNA: TGTGCCAGCAGCAACAGCTTTTATGGGACAGATACGCAGTATTTT.

The gene calls are TRBV5-4 and TRBJ2-5; D perhaps matches TRBD1 (6 bases). CDR1 and CDR2 from the germline V gene are SGHNT and YYREEE (reference sequence). The CDR3 loop spans 15 amino acids. Trimming removed 3 bases at V and 2 bases at J, with 14 bases between. The CDR3 spells CASSSQAQGQETQYF. CDR3 nucleotides: TGTGCCAGCAGCTCTCAAGCTCAGGGGCAAGAGACCCAGTACTTC.

CDR3 bases: TGTGCCAGCAGCGGGGGACAGGCGGGCTACGAGCAGTACTTC. Translated: CASSGGQAGYEQYF. The chain joins TRBV5-4 to TRBJ2-7, with 8 bases fitting TRBD1. The CDR3 is 14 amino acids. J was trimmed by 3 bases and V by 4 bases; bases with no gene match: 6. Per germline, CDR1 SGHNT and CDR2 YYREEE (reference sequence).

This chain uses TRBV7-2 with TRBJ2-1; 10 bases agree with TRBD1. CDR3 length: 15 residues. Per germline, CDR1 SGHTA and CDR2 FQGNSA. With V trimmed by 5 bases and J by 9 bases, 10 bases remained unmatched. The CDR3 nucleotides are TGTGCCAGCAGCCCCCCAAGACAGGGGGCAGGTGAGCAGTTCTTC. Translation: CASSPPRQGAGEQFF. Based on the CDR3 plus reference TRBV7-2 and TRBJ2-1, the full variable domain is GAGVSQSPSNKVTEKGKDVELRCDPISGHTALYWYRQSLGQGLEFLIYFQGNSAPDKSGLPSDRFSAERTGGSVSTLTIQRTQQEDSAVYLCASSPPRQGAGEQFFGPGTRLTVL.

The chain employs TRBV7-2 and TRBJ1-4; D gene uncertain. The CDR3 has 14 residues. Germline V gives CDR1 SGHTA, CDR2 FQGNSA. V lost 3 bases, J lost 8 bases, and 13 bases lay in between. The CDR3 DNA sequence: TGTGCCAGCAGCTTTGGACTGTTGGGGGAAAAACTGTTTTTT. Encoded protein: CASSFGLLGEKLFF.

Turning to this clone: An end of the junction differs from the germline gene, which may be a read error. The CDR3 coding sequence is TGTGCCAGCAGTTACGTCAGCGATGAAAGACTGTTTTTT. Protein sequence: CASSYVSDERLFF. V gene TRBV6-6 combines with J gene TRBJ1-4; D is undetermined. The V gene's germline CDR1 is MNHNY and CDR2 SVGAGI (reference sequence). The CDR3 is 13 residues long.

CDR3: CASSLRRDSITGELFF. In DNA, the CDR3 is TGTGCCAGCAGCTTACGCCGGGACTCGATCACCGGGGAGCTGTTTTTT. The chain recombines TRBV11-3 with TRBJ2-2; D is perhaps TRBD2 (6 bases). The CDR3 covers 16 residues. Trimming cost V 2 bases and J 4 bases, with 14 bases left between them. CDR1 is SGHNT, CDR2 YENEEA, per germline.

The chain couples TRBV6-1 to TRBJ1-4; D is unresolved. The CDR3 runs to 11 residues. The V gene lost 8 bases and the J gene lost 5 bases, with 6 bases spanning the gap. Germline V CDR1 and CDR2: MNHNS, SASEGT. The CDR3 DNA follows: TGTGCCAGCTCTTTCAATGAAAAACTGTTTTTT. This translates into CASSFNEKLFF.

J is TRBJ1-4 and V is TRBV6-1; a weak D match, TRBD1 (5 bases). Germline V gene lookup returns CDR1 MNHNS and CDR2 SASEGT. V was pared by 2 bases and J by 0 bases, with 16 bases between. The CDR3 length is 18 residues. CDR3 region: CASSEIGRVGPTNEKLFF. The CDR3 DNA is TGTGCCAGCAGTGAAATCGGCAGGGTGGGTCCAACTAATGAAAAACTGTTTTTT.

The J gene is TRBJ1-2, the V gene TRBV13; 7 bases match TRBD1. Germline V CDR1 and CDR2: PRHDT, FYEKMQ (reference sequence). The CDR3 totals 15 residues. After removal of 5 bases from V and 4 bases from J, the junction contained 10 bases not matched to a gene. The CDR3 region is CASSPAGTVLYGYTF. The CDR3 region has the DNA TGTGCCAGCAGCCCAGCCGGGACAGTACTCTATGGCTACACCTTC.

CDR3 bases: TGTGCCAGCAGTTCTATGACAGGGGGTACCGGGGAGCTGTTTTTT. Its protein is CASSSMTGGTGELFF. This rearrangement joins TRBV7-8 to TRBJ2-2; 9 nucleotides match TRBD1. V was clipped by 6 bases and J by 5 bases; unmatched bases: 7. The germline gives CDR1 SGHVS, CDR2 FQNEAQ. The CDR3 contains 15 residues.

The J gene is TRBJ2-3, the V gene TRBV9, with a weak D call TRBD1 (6 bases). The CDR3 spans 16 residues. The V end was cut by 4 bases, the J end by 0 bases, with 15 bases between. Germline V CDR1 and CDR2: SGDLS, YYNGEE. The CDR3 DNA follows: TGTGCCAGCAGCACCCCCCCGACAGGAAGCACAGATACGCAGTATTTT. It yields the protein CASSTPPTGSTDTQYF. Supplemented by reference TRBV9 and TRBJ2-3, the full variable domain reads DSGVTQTPKHLITATGQRVTLRCSPRSGDLSVYWYQQSLDQGLQFLIQYYNGEERAKGNILERFSAQQFPDLHSELNLSSLELGDSALYFCASSTPPTGSTDTQYFGPGTRLTVL.

The CDR3 coding sequence is TGTGCCAGCAGAAGGTCCAGGGGGGACGGCTACACCTTC. This encodes CASRRSRGDGYTF. V usage is TRBV6-5 and J usage is TRBJ1-2; TRBD1 aligns across 7 bases. The CDR3 has 13 amino acids. In germline, CDR1 is MNHEY, CDR2 SVGAGI. The ends lost 6 bases at V and 8 bases at J; junction bases unmatched: 9.

The chain is built from TRBV19 and TRBJ1-1; 11 bases match TRBD1. The CDR3 spans 15 residues. With V trimmed by 5 bases and J by 5 bases, 7 bases remained unmatched. CDR1 and CDR2 (germline): LNHDA, SQIVND (reference sequence). The CDR3 DNA sequence: TGTGCCAGTAGTGCCGGGACAGGGGGTGGAACTGAAGCTTTCTTT. This gives the protein CASSAGTGGGTEAFF.

V and J are TRBV7-3 and TRBJ2-3, with no clear D. Between the trimmed V and J ends, which lost 0 bases and 1 base, there was a span of 5 bases. The CDR3 extends over 14 amino acids. CDR1 and CDR2 from the germline V gene are SGHTA and FQGTGA. Here the CDR3 reads CASSLTEGTDTQYF. CDR3 in DNA: TGTGCCAGCAGCTTAACTGAGGGCACAGATACGCAGTATTTT.

The chain joins TRBV30 to TRBJ2-2; TRBD2 aligns across 13 bases. Trimming at V came to 7 bases and at J to 4 bases, leaving 12 bases not matched to a gene. CDR3 length: 17 residues. CDR1 and CDR2 from the germline V gene are GTSNPN and SVGIG (reference sequence). Here the CDR3 reads CAFTKPGLAGTTGELFF. The CDR3 DNA reads TGTGCCTTTACCAAACCGGGACTAGCGGGAACCACCGGGGAGCTGTTTTTT.

V gene TRBV10-1 combines with J gene TRBJ1-5; unclear D gene. The V and J ends lost 4 bases and 0 bases respectively, with 4 bases between them. The CDR3 length is 13 residues. CDR1 and CDR2 (germline): WNHNN, SYGVQD (reference sequence). The CDR3 here is CASSGGSNQPQHF. The CDR3 nucleotides are TGCGCCAGCAGTGGCGGTAGCAATCAGCCCCAGCATTTT.

The V gene is TRBV19, the J gene TRBJ1-1; D is perhaps TRBD1 (6 bases). CDR1 is LNHDA, CDR2 SQIVND, per germline (reference sequence). The CDR3 runs 14 residues. V lost 3 bases and J 8 bases, leaving 16 bases between the germline ends. CDR3 nucleotides: TGTGCCAGTAGTATGGATCGGGGGGCACTAGAAGCTTTCTTT. This encodes CASSMDRGALEAFF.

This clone has only a few counts. The chain uses TRBV15 and TRBJ1-2, with D perhaps TRBD1 (6 bases). This CDR3 contains 17 residues. CDR1 and CDR2 (germline): LNHNV, YYDKDF (reference sequence). Trimming stripped 3 bases from V and 0 bases from J, with 17 bases between. The CDR3 DNA reads as TGTGCCACCAGCAGTACCGGGACATTAGAAGCTAACTATGGCTACACCTTC. Translated: CATSSTGTLEANYGYTF.